This section outlines one T cell receptor beta chain sequence together with its context. The antigen remains undetermined. Measured with immunoSEQ multiplex PCR; TCRdb has only the in-frame clones, and not every one. The sample has about 54,000 clones, approximately 87% seen once. These data are taken from a study of a mutant IDH1 vaccine in newly diagnosed glioma. Study as a whole: Vaccination was launched 4-6 weeks after radiotherapy alone, or with temozolomide cycles.

The time point here: week 35, safety follow-up. Every vaccination contained 300 ug of the mutant IDH1 20-mer peptide and was paired with topical imiquimod. The CDR3 loop spans 15 amino acids. CDR1 LGHNA and CDR2 YSLEER come from the germline V gene. J was trimmed by 6 bases and V by 0 bases; bases with no gene match: 6. The chain couples TRBV4-3 to TRBJ2-7; TRBD2 aligns across 9 bases. This specimen was PBMCs, taken from a glioma patient whose treatment included an IDH1 peptide vaccine. The receptor was isolated from a man aged 35 to 55 with glioma. DNA of the CDR3: TGCGCCAGCAGCCAAGATTGGCGGGAGGGCCTCGAGCAGTACTTC. Translated, it gives CASSQDWREGLEQYF.